What follows are 17 T cell receptor beta chains derived from one specimen sequenced in a study of T cell clonality in common variable immunodeficiency. Study-wide results and limits: In common variable immunodeficiency, TCR beta chains reportedly carried fewer deletions and N-nucleotide insertions.

The method was immunoSEQ multiplex PCR; TCRdb's version includes in-frame clones alone and lacks a portion of them. The sample yields around 24,000 clones, without any singletons. Antigens for these TCRs are unknown. The sequencing input was peripheral blood mononuclear cells. These receptors were obtained from a human donor with common variable immunodeficiency.

As regards this clone: The CDR3 goes on 3 residues after the read ends, and that part is filled in from the germline J gene. The rearrangement links TRBV7-7 to TRBJ2-1, with 7 bases lining up with TRBD2. The CDR3 length is 15 residues. CDR1 SSHAT and CDR2 FNYEAQ come from the germline V gene (reference sequence). The V segment lost 4 bases and the J segment 0 bases; nucleotides outside the gene matches: 3. The sequenced part of the CDR3 DNA is TGTGCCAGCAGCTCCACTAGCGCCTCCTACAATGAG. Encoded protein: CASSSTSASYNE. The full CDR3 protein is CASSSTSASYNEQFF.

This clone has at least ten counts. The read gets to within 3 residues of the CDR3 end, and the germline J gene fills in the rest. The V and J genes are TRBV29-1 and TRBJ2-3; D perhaps matches TRBD2 (6 bases). Germline loops: CDR1 SQVTM, CDR2 ANQGSEA. The CDR3 has 13 residues. V lost 7 bases and J lost 0, with 11 bases in between. The sequenced CDR3 bases are TGCAGCGGAGTAGCGGATAGCACAGATACG. It translates to CSGVADSTDT. The whole CDR3 reads CSGVADSTDTQYF.

In the case of this clone: The read ends 3 residues shy of where the CDR3 ends; the end is completed using the germline J gene. The rearrangement uses TRBV6-1 and TRBJ2-5; 11 bases align to TRBD2. This CDR3 is 16 amino acids long. After removal of 2 bases from V and 5 bases from J, the junction contained 7 bases not matched to a gene. Per the germline V gene, CDR1 is MNHNS and CDR2 is SASEGT. Here the CDR3 reads CASSELLAGGMETQYF. The CDR3 DNA, read in part, is TGTGCCAGCAGTGAATTGCTAGCGGGAGGAATGGAGACC.

This clone was seen a few times. The read finishes 3 residues shy of the CDR3 end, and the germline J gene is used to complete it. The genes are TRBV20-1 and TRBJ2-7, with TRBD1 identical over 9 bases. The CDR3 spans 16 residues. Germline CDR1 DFQATT, CDR2 SNEGSKA (reference sequence). J lost 3 bases, V lost 1 base, and 10 bases had no gene match. CDR3 in amino acids: CSARGPGQGKGYEQYF. Partial CDR3 DNA: TGCAGTGCTAGAGGTCCCGGACAGGGGAAGGGCTACGAG.

This clone was counted ten times or more. The read terminates 3 residues before the CDR3 end, so the remaining end is supplied by the germline J gene. The J gene is TRBJ2-5, the V gene TRBV2; TRBD2 aligns across 10 bases. In germline, CDR1 is SNHLY, CDR2 FYNNEI. The CDR3 spans 14 residues. V shed 6 bases, J shed 5 bases, and the junction held 6 bases outside the gene matches. CDR3 protein: CASRETSGSETQYF. The CDR3 DNA, read in part, is TGTGCCAGCAGGGAGACTAGCGGGTCGGAGACC.

This clone was picked up many times. The CDR3 goes on 3 residues after the read ends, and that part is filled in from the germline J gene. V and J are TRBV30 and TRBJ2-7; 8 nucleotides align to TRBD1. Germline trimming cut 2 bases from V and 6 bases from J; bases unmatched to any gene: 6. Germline lookup yields CDR1 GTSNPN and CDR2 SVGIG (reference sequence). The CDR3 has 13 residues. CDR3 DNA (partial): TGTGCCTGGAGTTGGCAGGGGGCCGCCGAG. Its protein product is CAWSWQGAAE. The whole CDR3 sequence is CAWSWQGAAEQYF.

A note on this clone: With the read ending 3 residues before the CDR3 end, the germline J gene is used to fill in that end. The rearrangement joins TRBV7-9 to TRBJ1-5, with D possibly TRBD1 on 5 matching bases. The V gene's germline CDR1 is SEHNR and CDR2 FQNEAQ (reference sequence). The CDR3 contains 15 residues. V was clipped by 4 bases and J by 4 bases, with 14 bases between them. The CDR3 bases that were read are TGTGCCAGCAGCTCGCCCGGGGGAAGGAATCAGCCC. This translates into CASSSPGGRNQP. The CDR3 as a whole reads CASSSPGGRNQPQHF.

This clone showed up many times. The observed sequence ends 3 residues before the CDR3 terminus, with the missing tail filled in from the germline J gene. The genes are TRBV2 and TRBJ2-2; D possibly corresponds to TRBD2 (6 bases). Germline CDR1 reads SNHLY; CDR2 reads FYNNEI. V was clipped by 4 bases and J by 5 bases, with 14 bases between them. The CDR3 has 15 residues. CDR3 bases read: TGTGCCAGCAGTGGGGTCGGGGGACGGACCGGGGAG. Amino acid sequence: CASSGVGGRTGE. The full CDR3 reads CASSGVGGRTGELFF.

Many counts were recorded for this clone. Read data end 3 residues before the CDR3 end; the end is taken from the germline J gene. The chain uses TRBV10-3 and TRBJ2-6; D remains unclear. Germline CDR1 and CDR2: ENHRY and SYGVKD. V was pared by 0 bases and J by 0 bases, with 3 bases between. There are 15 residues in the CDR3. Incomplete CDR3 DNA: TGTGCCATCAGTGAGTCAGGCTCTGGGGCCAACGTC. Its protein is CAISESGSGANV. The entire CDR3 protein reads CAISESGSGANVLTF.

This clone was detected only a few times. The CDR3 extends 3 residues past the end of the read, so its final part is completed from the germline J gene. The J gene is TRBJ2-1, the V gene TRBV20-1, with 8 bases matching TRBD1. V trimming: 6 bases; J trimming: 9 bases; junction bases outside the gene matches: 7. Germline V lookup: CDR1 DFQATT, CDR2 SNEGSKA (reference sequence). CDR3 length equals 12 residues. CDR3 residues: CSARTGSSEQFF. Incomplete CDR3 DNA: TGCAGTGCAAGGACAGGGAGTAGTGAG.

As regards this clone: The read is 3 residues too short to cover the CDR3 end, so that end is filled in from the germline J gene. V is TRBV7-9 and J is TRBJ2-7; possibly TRBD2 for D (6 bases). V lost 1 base, J lost 5 bases, and 15 bases lay in between. Germline V lookup: CDR1 SEHNR, CDR2 FQNEAQ (reference sequence). The CDR3 loop spans 15 amino acids. Incomplete CDR3 DNA: TGTGCCAGCAGCTTAGTCCGACTAGGAGGGGACGAG. Translation gives CASSLVRLGGDE. The whole CDR3 reads CASSLVRLGGDEQYF.

The CDR3: CASSGREKKLFF. Partial CDR3 DNA: TGTGCCAGCAGCGGCAGAGAAAAAAAA. The chain has TRBV7-9 and TRBJ1-4, with unresolved D. The sequence runs out 3 residues before the end of the CDR3; the remainder is reconstructed from the germline J gene. Trimming pared 5 bases from V and 9 bases from J, leaving 10 bases between. CDR3 length: 12 residues. Germline assignment: CDR1 SEHNR and CDR2 FQNEAQ (reference sequence).

A word on this clone: The read stops 3 residues short of the end of the CDR3; the missing end is completed from the germline J gene. J is TRBJ2-1 and V is TRBV20-1; either TRBD1 or TRBD2 may fit D (5 bases each). V shed 6 bases and J shed 2 bases, with 20 bases lying between them. Germline V CDR1 and CDR2: DFQATT, SNEGSKA (reference sequence). The CDR3 has 16 amino acids. Incomplete CDR3 DNA: TGCAGTGCGAAGGGGAGAACAGGTAGAGCCTACAATGAG. This encodes CSAKGRTGRAYNE. The full CDR3 is CSAKGRTGRAYNEQFF.

Comment on this clone: The read ends 3 residues shy of where the CDR3 ends; the end is completed using the germline J gene. The V and J genes are TRBV5-1 and TRBJ2-5; TRBD1 agrees at 9 bases. The length of the CDR3 is 14 residues. Germline-derived CDR1 and CDR2 are SGHRS and YFSETQ. Unmatched junction bases numbered 4, after V lost 3 bases and J lost 4 bases. The covered CDR3 bases are TGCGCCAGCAGCTCGGGACAGGGAACAGAGACC. Translating it yields CASSSGQGTET. The whole CDR3 protein reads CASSSGQGTETQYF.

This clone came up a few times. The CDR3 is cut off 3 residues early in the read; its end comes from the germline J gene. V gene TRBV5-1 combines with J gene TRBJ2-7; possible D gene TRBD2, 7 bases. CDR1 is SGHRS, CDR2 YFSETQ, per germline. V was shortened by 7 bases and J by 1 base, with 18 bases between the two germline ends. This CDR3 has 15 amino acids. Incomplete CDR3 DNA: TGCGCCAGCGAAAGAGGGGGGGCCAATTCCTACGAG. Its protein is CASERGGANSYE. The full CDR3 reads CASERGGANSYEQYF.

In its sample, this clone was seen a few times. The DNA ends 3 residues before the CDR3 does, and the rest of the CDR3 is filled in from the germline J gene. This sequence joins TRBV18 and TRBJ1-5; D is possibly TRBD1 (6 bases). Germline V gene lookup returns CDR1 KGHSH and CDR2 LQKENI. The CDR3 consists of 16 residues. Trimming left V 4 bases short and J 0 bases short, with 13 bases between. The CDR3 DNA, read in part, is TGTGCCAGCTCACTGTCCGGGACACTTAGCAATCAGCCC. Its protein is CASSLSGTLSNQP. The CDR3 reads in full as CASSLSGTLSNQPQHF.

Comments on this clone: With the read ending 3 residues before the CDR3 end, the germline J gene is used to fill in that end. The chain couples TRBV5-5 to TRBJ1-6; the match to TRBD1 covers 7 bases. Germline CDR1 reads SGHKS; CDR2 reads YYEKEE (reference sequence). This CDR3 has 14 amino acids. Trimming cost V 0 bases and J 10 bases; bases outside gene matches: 4. The CDR3 loop reads CASSLDRGESPLHF. CDR3 DNA (partial): TGTGCCAGCAGCTTGGACAGGGGTGAGTCACCC. The entire variable domain, with the rest obtained from reference TRBV5-5 and TRBJ1-6, is as follows: DAGVTQSPTHLIKTRGQQVTLRCSPISGHKSVSWYQQVLGQGPQFIFQYYEKEERGRGNFPDRFSARQFPNYSSELNVNALLLGDSALYLCASSLDRGESPLHFGNGTRLTVT.